The clone carrying this T cell receptor beta chain was found once. Original methodology: Nucleated cell number was recorded as an estimate derived from reference gene primer amplification. Sequencing used immunoSEQ multiplex PCR; TCRdb keeps in-frame clones, though not all of them. The V and J calls and clone size were taken over from that table, and D and trimming were inferred from the DNA. The sample lists 100,000 or so clones; almost 95% were seen once. This CDR3 has 16 amino acids. CDR1 is SGHRS, CDR2 YFSETQ, per germline. The V gene end was trimmed by 6 bases and the J gene end by 6 bases; junction bases not matched to a gene: 12. The sample belongs to a study of blood T cell repertoires in COVID-19. Turning to the study itself: Whether acute or convalescent, the COVID-19 samples came from the United States, Italy and Spain. Nucleic acid was either cDNA or gDNA, and it came from T cells, B-cell-depleted T cells, or PBMCs.

The origin of this receptor is a man between 50 and 59 years old with active COVID-19. The V call is TRBV5-1, the J call TRBJ2-2; 9 bases match TRBD1. The specimen was peripheral blood. This chain's CDR3 is CASKLGQGMVAGELFF. The CDR3 nucleotides read TGCGCCAGCAAATTAGGACAGGGGATGGTCGCCGGGGAGCTGTTTTTT. The full variable domain, in which reference TRBV5-1 and TRBJ2-2 provide the parts outside the CDR3, is KAGVTQTPRYLIKTRGQQVTLSCSPISGHRSVSWYQQTPGQGLQFLFEYFSETQRNKGNFPGRFSGRQFSNSRSEMNVSTLELGDSALYLCASKLGQGMVAGELFFGEGSRLTVL.